Listed below are T cell receptor beta chains from one sample, sequenced in a study of Graves' ophthalmopathy and Graves' hyperthyroidism. From the multiplex PCR reads, TCRdb called clonotypes with MiXCR, one entry per CDR3 protein. This sample has 600,000 to 950,000 distinct CDR3 sequences, with approximately 40% found just once. The sample comprised peripheral blood. These receptors were taken from an adult man with Graves' ophthalmopathy. CDR3s include the opening cysteine and the closing phenylalanine or tryptophan. The D gene is left open where the match is weak. Rows may omit the clone size; those that give it use once, few, many or a size class.

clone_size,j_call,d_call,v_call,cdr3_nt,cdr3_aa
many,TRBJ2-5,TRBD1,TRBV15,TGTGCCACCAGCAGAGACCTAGGACAGGCCCAAGAGACCCAGTACTTC,CATSRDLGQAQETQYF
-,TRBJ2-5,-,TRBV12-3/TRBV12-4,TGTGCCAGCACCGAGACGGAAAAGGAGACCCAGTACTTC,CASTETEKETQYF
-,TRBJ1-2,-,TRBV15,TGTGCCACCAGCAGAGAACACAACTATGGCTACACCTTC,CATSREHNYGYTF
-,TRBJ2-1,TRBD1,TRBV25-1,TGTGCCAGCAGTGGGACAGGAGGAGGCAATGAGCAGTTCTTC,CASSGTGGGNEQFF
-,TRBJ1-1,TRBD1,TRBV7-2,TGTGCCAGCAGCTTTTACAGGGGGCCCGGCACTGAAGCTTTCTTT,CASSFYRGPGTEAFF
-,TRBJ2-5,-,TRBV7-9,TGTGCCAGCAGTCCCACCTTCCTTGAACGGACCCAGTACTTC,CASSPTFLERTQYF
many,TRBJ1-6,-,TRBV20-1,TGCAGTGCTAGAGGAAGGGCCCAATATAATTCACCCCTCCACTTT,CSARGRAQYNSPLHF
-,TRBJ2-6,TRBD1,TRBV24-1,TGTGCCACCCAAGGGACAGTTTTCTCTGGGGCCAACGTCCTGACTTTC,CATQGTVFSGANVLTF
few,TRBJ1-1,-,TRBV7-9,TGTGCCAGCACGGACTCCCTTATGAGCACTGAAGCTTTCTTT,CASTDSLMSTEAFF
-,TRBJ1-4,TRBD1,TRBV25-1,TGTGCCAGCAGCCAGGGGGGGCCTAATGAAAAACTGTTTTTT,CASSQGGPNEKLFF
many,TRBJ2-7,TRBD1,TRBV2,TGTGCCAGCAGTTCGGGGACAGGGGTCAACGAGCAGTACTTC,CASSSGTGVNEQYF
-,TRBJ1-5,TRBD1,TRBV20-1,TGCAGTGCTACCTCCCGGGACAGTTGTCAGCCCCAGCATTTT,CSATSRDSCQPQHF
-,TRBJ1-1,-,TRBV25-1,TGTGCCAGCAGTCCATTAGGCTCCGGGACGGTGACCACTGAAGCTTTCTTT,CASSPLGSGTVTTEAFF
-,TRBJ1-2,TRBD1,TRBV7-3,TGTGCCAGCAGCCCTACAGGGGGCGGGTCGGCTGGCTACACCTTC,CASSPTGGGSAGYTF
-,TRBJ2-7,-,TRBV12-3/TRBV12-4,TGTGCCAGCAGTTACTCCTGGGACTTGCAAGCCTACGAGCAGTACTTC,CASSYSWDLQAYEQYF
many,TRBJ2-2,TRBD2,TRBV29-1,TGCAGCGCCCTAACGGGGGGCACCGGGGAGCTGTTTTTT,CSALTGGTGELFF
-,TRBJ2-7,-,TRBV20-1,TGCAGTGCTAGGATTCTCCCGCAATACGAGCAGTACTTC,CSARILPQYEQYF
many,TRBJ1-3,-,TRBV2,TGTGCCAGCCGCCAGGGAGGCTCTGGAAACACCATATATTTT,CASRQGGSGNTIYF
few,TRBJ2-6,TRBD1,TRBV2,TGTGCCAGCAGTGAAGCAAGGACAGGGGGCTCGATCACTGGGGCCAACGTCCTGACTTTC,CASSEARTGGSITGANVLTF
few,TRBJ2-5,-,TRBV27,TGTGCCAGCAGTTTATCGGTGGAGGGGATCCAGTACTTC,CASSLSVEGIQYF
-,TRBJ2-7,-,TRBV20-1,TGCAGTGCTATATTCAGGGGTTACGAGCAGTACTTC,CSAIFRGYEQYF
-,TRBJ2-7,-,TRBV7-9,TGTGCCAGCAGTTACCCCACAGGGCCCTCCTCCTACGAGCAGTACTTC,CASSYPTGPSSYEQYF
-,TRBJ1-1,-,TRBV5-5,TGTGCCAGCAGCCCCAGCCTCCGTATGAACACTGAAGCTTTCTTT,CASSPSLRMNTEAFF
-,TRBJ1-1,-,TRBV7-9,TGTGCCAGCAGCCCAACTCCACGGGGGAGGGGGGAAGCTTTCTTT,CASSPTPRGRGEAFF
many,TRBJ2-5,TRBD1,TRBV20-1,TGCAGTGCCTCCGATTCAGGGGGATTCCAAGAGACCCAGTACTTC,CSASDSGGFQETQYF
-,TRBJ2-5,TRBD2,TRBV10-3,TGTGCCATCAGTGAGTTTATTAGCGGGGGAGAGACCCAGTACTTC,CAISEFISGGETQYF
-,TRBJ2-2,-,TRBV24-1,TGTGCCACCAGTGACAGCAGCCAAGAGCCTGACACCGGGGAGCTGTTTTTT,CATSDSSQEPDTGELFF
few,TRBJ2-2,-,TRBV25-1,TGTGCCAGTAAGGATCCGAACACCGGGGAGCTGTTTTTT,CASKDPNTGELFF
-,TRBJ2-7,-,TRBV10-3,TGTGCCATCAGTGAGTCGCCGGGATTGTCCTACGAGCAGTACTTC,CAISESPGLSYEQYF
-,TRBJ1-5,TRBD1,TRBV19,TGTGCCTGGAGCGACAGGGCATATCAGCCCCAGCATTTT,CAWSDRAYQPQHF
few,TRBJ1-6,-,TRBV5-6,TGTGCCAGCAGCTTGTTGCTGGCGAGCTCCTATAATTCACCCCTCCACTTT,CASSLLLASSYNSPLHF
-,TRBJ1-6,TRBD1,TRBV7-9,TGTGCCAGCAGCTTAGACAGGGGTAATTCACTCCTCCACTTT,CASSLDRGNSLLHF
few,TRBJ2-7,-,TRBV7-2,TGTGCCAGCAGCCCCGACTGGGGGTACGAGCAGTACTTC,CASSPDWGYEQYF
many,TRBJ2-7,-,TRBV11-2,TGTGCCAGCAGCTTGGGGCCGACCGCCGAGGGGGAGCAGTACTTC,CASSLGPTAEGEQYF
-,TRBJ2-2,-,TRBV7-8,TGTGCCAGCAGCCGACGCAGAGTCCCTAACACCGGGGAGCTGTTTTTT,CASSRRRVPNTGELFF
-,TRBJ1-2,TRBD1,TRBV11-2,TGCGCCGGCAGCCAAGCAGGGGGCTCACGAGACTATGGCTACACCTTC,CAGSQAGGSRDYGYTF
-,TRBJ2-5,-,TRBV7-9,TGTGCCAGCAGCTTAGGGGGCCGTGGGGAGTTCTTC,CASSLGGRGEFF
-,TRBJ1-5,TRBD1,TRBV7-9,TGTGCCAGTAGTCCCCCACACGGGACAGGGGATCAGCCCCAGCATTTT,CASSPPHGTGDQPQHF
many,TRBJ2-6,TRBD2,TRBV7-3,TGTGCCAGCAGCCCCGCGGGGGGGTACTCTGGGGCCAACGTCCTGACTTTC,CASSPAGGYSGANVLTF
few,TRBJ1-3,-,TRBV7-9,TGTGCCAGCAGCTTAGAGCGGACCTCTGGAAACACCATATATTTT,CASSLERTSGNTIYF
few,TRBJ1-5,-,TRBV2,TGTGCCAGCAGTGAAATGCAGGGACCCGTTCAGCCCCAGCATTTT,CASSEMQGPVQPQHF
-,TRBJ2-7,TRBD2,TRBV7-3,TGTGCCAGCAGCTTCACCGGGACTATCACGAGGGAGCAGTACTTC,CASSFTGTITREQYF
-,TRBJ2-7,TRBD2,TRBV7-2,TGTGCCAGCAGTTTATCGGGGGGACTAGCGGGAGGCGAGCAGTACTTC,CASSLSGGLAGGEQYF
-,TRBJ1-2,-,TRBV20-1,TGCAGTGCCCCGGACGAGTTGGACCGACATGGCTACACCTTC,CSAPDELDRHGYTF
-,TRBJ2-5,TRBD1,TRBV2,TGTGCCAGCAGTGAGACAGGGGAAAATGGCCAGTACTTC,CASSETGENGQYF
-,TRBJ2-2,-,TRBV29-1,TGCAGCAGCCAAGAGCCTGACACCGGGGAGCTGTTTTTT,CSSQEPDTGELFF
many,TRBJ1-3,-,TRBV29-1,TGCAGCGTTGAACAGACAACCTCTGGAAACACCATATATTTT,CSVEQTTSGNTIYF
-,TRBJ1-2,TRBD1,TRBV2,TGTGCCAGCAGTGAAAGGGGACAGTTGTACAACGGCTACACCTTC,CASSERGQLYNGYTF
many,TRBJ2-7,-,TRBV15,TGTGCCACCAGCAGCTCGGGATCCCTCTTTGAGCAGTACTTC,CATSSSGSLFEQYF
-,TRBJ2-7,-,TRBV7-9,TGTGCCAGCAGTTTCCGGGACGGACCCTACGAGCAGTACTTC,CASSFRDGPYEQYF
-,TRBJ2-7,TRBD2,TRBV2,TGTGCCACCCGCCGCGTGAGGGAGGGTTCCTACGAGCAGTACTTC,CATRRVREGSYEQYF
many,TRBJ2-7,-,TRBV7-2,TGTGCCAGCGGCCGGTTGGGACCTAGCGAGCAGTACTTC,CASGRLGPSEQYF
few,TRBJ2-7,TRBD2,TRBV7-9,TGTGCCAGCAGCGCGGGACTAGCTCTGGCCGAGCAGTACTTC,CASSAGLALAEQYF
-,TRBJ2-2,TRBD1,TRBV29-1,TGCAGCGGGGAGACAGGGGGCGTATCCGGGGAGCTGTTTTTT,CSGETGGVSGELFF
many,TRBJ1-1,-,TRBV2,TGTGCCAGCAGTGAACGGGGGCCGAGCACTGAAGCTTTCTTT,CASSERGPSTEAFF
many,TRBJ1-3,-,TRBV7-6,TGTGCCAGCAGCTTAGGGGCTGGAAACACCATATATTTT,CASSLGAGNTIYF
many,TRBJ2-3,-,TRBV10-3,TGTGCCATCGGACCTTGGGCTGGGGGCACAGATACGCAGTATTTT,CAIGPWAGGTDTQYF
few,TRBJ2-5,-,TRBV2,TGTGCCAGCGGTACAGGGTTTCAAGAGACCCAGTACTTC,CASGTGFQETQYF
-,TRBJ1-1,TRBD1,TRBV2,TGTGCCAGCAGTCGAACTTTAGACAGGGCCACTGAAGCTTTCTTT,CASSRTLDRATEAFF